The 31 T cell receptor beta chains below were found in one sample sequenced in a study of control samples from healthy donors and cancer patients. Some clones are missing from TCRdb's copy, which holds only in-frame ones; the method was immunoSEQ multiplex PCR. The sample records around 79,000 clones, roughly 93% being singletons. Material: PBMCs. Every receptor here comes from a woman aged 40 to 50 with lung cancer.

This rearrangement joins TRBV19 to TRBJ1-2; D possibly corresponds to TRBD1 (6 bases). Germline V gene sequence: CDR1 LNHDA, CDR2 SQIVND (reference sequence). CDR3 length: 19 amino acids. Trimming took off 0 bases at V and 6 bases at J, with 26 bases between the two ends. The DNA of the CDR3 is TGTGCCAGTAGTATAGATCGGGCGGTCGTCGGGACAAATGGGGATGGCTACACCTTC. Translation gives CASSIDRAVVGTNGDGYTF.

V and J are TRBV6-1 and TRBJ1-2; D uncertain. This CDR3 has 15 amino acids. Per germline, CDR1 MNHNS and CDR2 SASEGT. V lost 1 base and J 0 bases, leaving 9 bases between the germline ends. CDR3 protein: CASSEETRANYGYTF. CDR3 nucleotides: TGTGCCAGCAGTGAAGAGACAAGAGCTAACTATGGCTACACCTTC.

The rearrangement uses TRBV7-9 and TRBJ1-1, with D perhaps TRBD1 (5 bases). Germline-derived CDR1 and CDR2 are SEHNR and FQNEAQ (reference sequence). The CDR3 has 15 amino acids. The V and J ends lost 1 base and 5 bases respectively, with 14 bases between them. This CDR3 reads CASSLGLGVRTEAFF. Written as DNA, the CDR3 is TGTGCCAGCAGCTTAGGTCTGGGGGTGCGAACTGAAGCTTTCTTT.

The chain uses TRBV11-2 and TRBJ1-3; tentative D call: TRBD1 (5 bases). CDR1 and CDR2 from the germline V gene are SGHAT and FQNNGV. Trimming cost V 1 base and J 0 bases, with 7 bases left between them. This CDR3 is built from 15 residues. CDR3 protein: CASSLVRGSGNTIYF. The CDR3 DNA sequence: TGTGCCAGCAGCTTAGTGAGGGGCTCTGGAAACACCATATATTTT.

CDR3: CASMVWTGGSYNSPLHF. CDR3 DNA: TGTGCCAGCATGGTCTGGACAGGGGGCTCCTATAATTCACCCCTCCACTTT. V and J are TRBV5-4 and TRBJ1-6; TRBD1 matches at 10 bases. CDR3 length equals 17 residues. J lost 0 bases, V lost 6 bases, and 6 bases had no gene match. Germline V gene lookup returns CDR1 SGHNT and CDR2 YYREEE (reference sequence).

V gene TRBV20-1 combines with J gene TRBJ1-6; 8 bases fit TRBD1. This CDR3 is built from 17 residues. The ends lost 3 bases at V and 4 bases at J; junction bases unmatched: 11. CDR1 is DFQATT and CDR2 is SNEGSKA in the germline V gene (reference sequence). The CDR3 nucleotides read TGCAGTGCTAGTCCGGACAGGGCTCTTGGTTATAATTCACCCCTCCACTTT. Its translation is CSASPDRALGYNSPLHF.

The chain has TRBV5-1 and TRBJ1-1; the D gene is possibly TRBD1 (5 bases). The CDR3 consists of 15 residues. Trimming stripped 3 bases from V and 2 bases from J, with 14 bases between. The germline gives CDR1 SGHRS, CDR2 YFSETQ. CDR3 DNA sequence: TGCGCCAGCAGCTCGGGGACGAAGGCAAACACTGAAGCTTTCTTT. Amino acid sequence: CASSSGTKANTEAFF.

The V call is TRBV7-8, the J call TRBJ2-7; no definite D call. Germline CDR1 reads SGHVS; CDR2 reads FQNEAQ. The V end was cut by 3 bases, the J end by 2 bases, with 8 bases between. The CDR3 is made up of 13 amino acids. CDR3 sequence (DNA): TGTGCCAGCAGCTTTCGACGGGCCTACGAGCAGTACTTC. Its translation is CASSFRRAYEQYF.

The J gene is TRBJ1-5, the V gene TRBV28; weak D call: TRBD1 (5 bases). The CDR3 is made up of 16 amino acids. CDR1 is MDHEN and CDR2 is SYDVKM in the germline V gene. The V end was cut by 3 bases, the J end by 2 bases, with 14 bases between. The CDR3 sequence: CASSFSGARGNQPQHF. The CDR3 region has the DNA TGTGCCAGCAGTTTCTCCGGGGCGAGGGGCAATCAGCCCCAGCATTTT.

V is TRBV25-1 and J is TRBJ1-1, with 8 bases matching TRBD1. The V gene end was trimmed by 6 bases and the J gene end by 5 bases; junction bases not matched to a gene: 5. CDR3 size: 13 residues. CDR1 and CDR2 from the germline V gene are MGHDK and SYGVNS. For the CDR3, the DNA is TGTGCCAGCAGGATAAGACAGGGGACTGAAGCTTTCTTT. Amino acid sequence: CASRIRQGTEAFF.

The V call is TRBV6-1, the J call TRBJ1-2, with 9 bases fitting TRBD1. Losses at the gene ends were 3 bases for V and 2 bases for J; bases not matched to a gene: 1. The CDR3 totals 14 residues. CDR1 is MNHNS and CDR2 is SASEGT in the germline V gene. CDR3 region: CASSEGQGNYGYTF. In DNA, the CDR3 is TGTGCCAGCAGTGAGGGACAGGGAAACTATGGCTACACCTTC.

This chain connects TRBV5-1 to TRBJ1-1; no firm D call. Germline V gene lookup returns CDR1 SGHRS and CDR2 YFSETQ. Trimming took 1 base from V and 0 from J, leaving 10 bases between them. This CDR3 region has 15 residues. CDR3 DNA sequence: TGCGCCAGCAGCTTGAGCCGGGCAATGAACACTGAAGCTTTCTTT. The encoded protein is CASSLSRAMNTEAFF.

The chain joins TRBV5-1 to TRBJ1-2; TRBD1 might be the D (6 bases). With 5 bases removed from V and 3 bases from J, the gap between germline ends came to 14 bases. Germline loops: CDR1 SGHRS, CDR2 YFSETQ. This CDR3 contains 14 residues. The CDR3 loop is CASSSEDSYYGYTF. The CDR3 coding sequence is TGCGCCAGCAGTTCCGAGGACAGTTACTATGGCTACACCTTC.

V gene TRBV3-1 (or the pseudogene TRBV3-2) combines with J gene TRBJ1-1; weak D call: TRBD1 (6 bases). CDR3 length: 14 residues. Between the trimmed V and J ends, which lost 1 base and 5 bases, there was a span of 11 bases. The V gene's germline CDR1 is LGHDT and CDR2 YNNKEL (reference sequence). CDR3 protein: CASSQGGLRTEAFF. The DNA of the CDR3 is TGTGCCAGCAGCCAAGGGGGGCTAAGGACTGAAGCTTTCTTT.

The V call is TRBV18, the J call TRBJ1-6; 8 bases are shared with TRBD1. The CDR3 has 15 amino acids. The V segment lost 5 bases and the J segment 4 bases; nucleotides outside the gene matches: 4. From germline, CDR1 is KGHSH and CDR2 LQKENI. The CDR3 DNA reads TGTGCCAGCTCAGAAGGACAGGGTTATAATTCACCCCTCCACTTT. As protein: CASSEGQGYNSPLHF.

This clone occurred a few times. This sequence joins TRBV9 and TRBJ2-7; D not certain. Deletions cut 4 bases from V and 1 base from J, with 12 bases between. The CDR3 contains 14 residues. Germline V gene lookup returns CDR1 SGDLS and CDR2 YYNGEE. The CDR3 coding sequence is TGTGCCAGCAGCCCCCGAGATCAGTCCTACGAGCAGTACTTC. As protein: CASSPRDQSYEQYF. The full variable domain, its missing parts supplied by reference TRBV9 and TRBJ2-7, is DSGVTQTPKHLITATGQRVTLRCSPRSGDLSVYWYQQSLDQGLQFLIQYYNGEERAKGNILERFSAQQFPDLHSELNLSSLELGDSALYFCASSPRDQSYEQYFGPGTRLTVT.

CDR3 DNA sequence: TGTGCCATCAGGGAAGACAGGGGCCTCACTGAAGCTTTCTTT. Translation gives CAIREDRGLTEAFF. The chain uses TRBV10-3 and TRBJ1-1; 8 nucleotides align to TRBD1. The CDR3 runs to 14 residues. In germline, CDR1 is ENHRY, CDR2 SYGVKD. V lost 6 bases and J lost 4; bases outside the gene matches: 7.

This sequence joins TRBV24-1 and TRBJ2-2; 7 positions match TRBD1. The CDR3 loop spans 17 amino acids. Germline V lookup: CDR1 KGHDR, CDR2 SFDVKD. Trimming removed 2 bases from V and 6 bases from J; junction bases left unmatched: 11. The CDR3 bases are TGTGCCACCAGTGATTACGACACAGGGGCGAGGGCCGGGGAGCTGTTTTTT. Its protein is CATSDYDTGARAGELFF.

This chain links TRBV5-8 with TRBJ2-2; D is unresolved. Trimming left V 0 bases short and J 1 base short, with 4 bases between. There are 14 residues in the CDR3. Germline V lookup: CDR1 SGHTS, CDR2 YDEGEE. The CDR3 loop reads CASSLGQNTGELFF. The DNA of the CDR3 is TGTGCCAGCAGCTTGGGGCAGAACACCGGGGAGCTGTTTTTT.

The V gene is TRBV5-1, the J gene TRBJ1-2; D might be TRBD1 (6 bases). Trimming removed 0 bases from V and 3 bases from J, with 6 bases in between. The CDR3 length is 13 residues. CDR1 is SGHRS and CDR2 is YFSETQ in the germline V gene. The CDR3 DNA reads TGCGCCAGCAGCTTGGGACAGGACTATGGCTACACCTTC. Translation: CASSLGQDYGYTF. Supplemented by reference TRBV5-1 and TRBJ1-2, the full variable domain reads KAGVTQTPRYLIKTRGQQVTLSCSPISGHRSVSWYQQTPGQGLQFLFEYFSETQRNKGNFPGRFSGRQFSNSRSEMNVSTLELGDSALYLCASSLGQDYGYTFGSGTRLTVV.

The chain is built from TRBV30 and TRBJ2-3; tentative D call: TRBD2 (6 bases). The CDR3 is 13 residues long. The V and J ends lost 4 bases and 7 bases respectively, with 15 bases between them. Germline CDR1 reads GTSNPN; CDR2 reads SVGIG (reference sequence). CDR3 residues: CAWTYQAGYTQYF. The CDR3 DNA reads as TGTGCCTGGACCTACCAGGCGGGGTATACGCAGTATTTT. The full variable domain, rest sourced from reference TRBV30 and TRBJ2-3, is SQTIHQWPATLVQPVGSPLSLECTVEGTSNPNLYWYRQAAGRGLQLLFYSVGIGQISSEVPQNLSASRPQDRQFILSSKKLLLSDSGFYLCAWTYQAGYTQYFGPGTRLTVL.

The genes are TRBV5-6 and TRBJ2-1; the D is unclear. Germline V gene sequence: CDR1 SGHDT, CDR2 YYEEEE. Trimming shortened V by 4 bases and J by 6 bases, and 8 bases separated the two germline ends. The CDR3 has 12 amino acids. For the CDR3, the DNA is TGTGCCAGCAGCCTTAATGTCAATGAGCAGTTCTTC. Amino acid sequence: CASSLNVNEQFF.

This clone was picked up one time. The chain joins TRBV5-1 to TRBJ1-4; D remains ambiguous. V was pared by 4 bases and J by 4 bases, with 20 bases between. The CDR3 length is 17 residues. Per the germline V gene, CDR1 is SGHRS and CDR2 is YFSETQ. CDR3 DNA sequence: TGCGCCAGCAGCCCCATAAGTTACAGCGCCTATAATGAAAAACTGTTTTTT. This codes for CASSPISYSAYNEKLFF.

The CDR3 is CASSTQSQGNTEAFF. The CDR3 DNA sequence: TGTGCCAGTAGTACCCAGTCCCAGGGGAACACTGAAGCTTTCTTT. The gene calls are TRBV19 and TRBJ1-1, with TRBD1 as a possible D gene (5 bases). The length of the CDR3 is 15 residues. The V gene's germline CDR1 is LNHDA and CDR2 SQIVND (reference sequence). Trimming removed 4 bases at V and 1 base at J, with 13 bases between.

This chain joins TRBV6-9 and TRBJ2-3; 12 bases are shared with TRBD2. In germline, CDR1 is MNHGY, CDR2 SVAAGI. The CDR3 runs 15 residues. V lost 4 bases and J lost 1; bases outside the gene matches: 0. This chain's CDR3 is CASSWTSGGTDTQYF. The CDR3 DNA follows: TGTGCCAGCAGTTGGACTAGCGGGGGCACAGATACGCAGTATTTT.

This rearrangement joins TRBV4-1 to TRBJ2-2, with D maybe TRBD1 (6 bases). Deletions cut 2 bases from V and 3 bases from J, with 13 bases between. The V gene's germline CDR1 is MGHRA and CDR2 YSYEKL. CDR3 size: 16 residues. For the CDR3, the DNA is TGCGCCAGCAGCCAACTAGGACAGAGGTACACCGGGGAGCTGTTTTTT. This translates into CASSQLGQRYTGELFF.

The chain has TRBV5-1 and TRBJ1-1, with 8 bases fitting TRBD1. CDR3 size: 14 residues. The J segment lost 0 bases and the V segment lost 3 bases, leaving 1 base of the junction unmatched. The germline V gene has CDR1 SGHRS and CDR2 YFSETQ. Here the CDR3 reads CASSSTGVNTEAFF. The CDR3 DNA follows: TGCGCCAGCAGCTCGACAGGGGTGAACACTGAAGCTTTCTTT.

The J gene is TRBJ1-1, the V gene TRBV19, with D tentatively TRBD1 (6 bases). The CDR3 spans 13 residues. Trimming took off 6 bases at V and 1 base at J, with 9 bases between the two ends. Germline V gene data show CDR1 as LNHDA and CDR2 as SQIVND (reference sequence). For the CDR3, the DNA is TGTGCCAGTAGACTGGACAGGAACACTGAAGCTTTCTTT. Its protein product is CASRLDRNTEAFF.

This clone occurred once. The chain links TRBV30 to TRBJ1-1; 9 positions agree with TRBD1. Germline CDR1 is GTSNPN and CDR2 is SVGIG (reference sequence). Germline trimming cut 4 bases from V and 6 bases from J; bases unmatched to any gene: 12. The CDR3 extends over 15 amino acids. CDR3 residues: CAWTEPGTGRAEAFF. The CDR3 region has the DNA TGTGCCTGGACCGAACCCGGGACAGGGAGGGCTGAAGCTTTCTTT.

V is TRBV2 and J is TRBJ2-7; TRBD2 agrees at 8 bases. In germline, CDR1 is SNHLY, CDR2 FYNNEI. J was trimmed by 0 bases and V by 6 bases; bases with no gene match: 16. This CDR3 is built from 18 residues. The CDR3 bases are TGTGCCAGCAGATTACAAAGCGGGGGTTACCAAACCTCCTACGAGCAGTACTTC. The encoded protein is CASRLQSGGYQTSYEQYF.

V usage is TRBV6-5 and J usage is TRBJ2-7, with D tentatively TRBD1 (6 bases). Germline-derived CDR1 and CDR2 are MNHEY and SVGAGI. Trimming removed 8 bases at V and 2 bases at J, with 13 bases between. The CDR3 is made up of 13 amino acids. CDR3 sequence: CASDARGTYEQYF. The CDR3 DNA reads TGTGCCAGCGATGCCAGGGGTACCTACGAGCAGTACTTC.